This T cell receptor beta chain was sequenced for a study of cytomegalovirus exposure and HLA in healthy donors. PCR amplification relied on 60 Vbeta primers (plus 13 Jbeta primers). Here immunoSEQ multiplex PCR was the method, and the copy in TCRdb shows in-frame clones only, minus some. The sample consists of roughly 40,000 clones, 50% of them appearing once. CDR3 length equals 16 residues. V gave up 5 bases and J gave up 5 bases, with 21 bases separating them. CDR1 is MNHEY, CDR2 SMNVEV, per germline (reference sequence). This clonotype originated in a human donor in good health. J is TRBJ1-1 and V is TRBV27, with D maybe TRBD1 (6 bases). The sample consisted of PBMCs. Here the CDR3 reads CASSRWAGDGRTEAFF. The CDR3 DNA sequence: TGTGCCAGCAGTCGCTGGGCAGGGGATGGTCGAACTGAAGCTTTCTTT.